This T cell receptor (beta chain) was documented in a study of blood T cells in healthy people across ages. Whole-study results and caveats: Across the age range, TCR beta diversity per million T cells fell in a roughly linear way.

For this clonotype: Its antigen remains unidentified.

CDR3 length: 16 residues. Germline CDR1 MDHEN, CDR2 SYDVKM. With a J-beta primer mix and a sample-barcoded 5' primer, a second PCR ran about 7 to 11 cycles. From the 5' RACE reads, TCRdb called clonotypes with MiXCR, one entry per CDR3 protein. The repertoire has 1,300,000 or so distinct CDR3 sequences, approximately 59% of them found once; the top ten carry approximately 7%. PBMCs numbering at least 6.5 million were isolated per sample. Sample: blood. This TCR was recovered from a man aged 18 to 30 in good health. This chain uses TRBV28 with TRBJ2-4, with D unclear. The end of the DNA fits TRBJ2-7 better, so the J call may be wrong. CDR3 protein: CASSQNTDRTSYEQYF. The CDR3 DNA sequence: TGTGCCAGCAGCCAAAATACAGATCGAACTTCCTACGAGCAGTACTTC.